This T cell receptor beta chain came from a study of patients and donors after allogeneic stem cell transplantation (dated by TCRdb to 2019 to 2021). For CDR1 and CDR2, the germline V gene lists MDHEN and SYDVKM. Cut back by 7 bases and 3 bases, the V and J ends lie 15 bases apart. The CDR3 runs 14 amino acids, cysteine and phenylalanine included. Kept here is only the CDR3 DNA, which spans 42 bases and is read in frame from base 1. Points on this clonotype: The clone's antigen remains unknown. No per-base quality is available; no much larger clone lies one base away.

Receptor libraries were prepared by RT-PCR. Sequenced on a NextSeq 550. Using fastp at Q25 and MiXCR, TCRdb reprocessed the public reads and kept productive beta chains. When rows share a CDR3 protein, they turn into one entry using the most common DNA and genes. In this sample the table shows about 90,000 distinct CDR3 sequences, approximately 49% of which occur a single time. Roughly two thirds of the sample belongs to the ten largest clones. The clonotype originates from a human donor who was either an allogeneic HSCT recipient or a stem cell or donor lymphocyte infusion donor (not recorded which). It is not recorded whose cells these are; they may come from a transplant donor. The V and J genes are TRBV28 and TRBJ1-2; tentative D gene TRBD1, with 6 bases matching. Sequencing was done on a sample of blood, either unsorted or a sorted T cell fraction (not recorded which). The CDR3 here reads CASTSRGADYGYTF. The DNA reads TGTGCCAGCACCTCACGGGGGGCTGACTATGGCTACACCTTC.